This T cell receptor (beta chain) was documented in a study of blood T cells in healthy people across ages. Study-level background: Using template switching, researchers captured about one barcoded beta molecule for each two T cells.

A note on this clonotype: What it recognizes is unknown.

Findings and caveats of the study: When one million T cells were used, diversity estimates were thought to be underestimates.

With each sample, at least 5.5 micrograms of total RNA were extracted. Germline CDR1 reads SGHTA; CDR2 reads FQGNSA. The CDR3 has 13 residues. Deletions cut 5 bases from V and 4 bases from J, with 11 bases between. A second PCR, run for about 6 to 11 cycles, used a sample-barcoded 5' primer plus a J-beta primer mix. Each CDR3 protein gets one entry after TCRdb re-called the 5' RACE reads with MiXCR. The table has hundreds of thousands of distinct CDR3 sequences, approximately 59% seen once; the top ten hold around 37%. V and J are TRBV7-2 and TRBJ1-2, with D hard to call. The sequenced material came from blood. This TCR was sampled from a man in his 60s in good health. DNA of the CDR3: TGTGCCAGCAGCCCCTCCGAATCCTATGGCTACACCTTC. It encodes CASSPSESYGYTF.